This T cell receptor (beta chain) was captured by sequencing in a study of shared clonotypes between healthy human individuals. Study findings and constraints: A limitation of the genetic and exposure-history diversity represented arose from few donors.

Germline V CDR1 and CDR2: MNHEY, SMNVEV (reference sequence). Trimming left V 5 bases short and J 4 bases short, with 13 bases between. The CDR3 runs 14 residues. Each sample came from a Caucasian adult donor living in Nashville, Tennessee. Note on this clone: Antigen specificity is unknown.

The repertoire was sequenced with immunoSEQ multiplex PCR; TCRdb's copy has only in-frame clones and lacks some. The sample has roughly 2 million clones, almost 96% seen once. The specimen sequenced was naive CD4+ T cells sorted from blood. Documented subset: CD45RA+ positively selected. The sequence derives from a man aged 18 to 30 in good health. The chain employs TRBV27 and TRBJ2-3, with D unresolved. CDR3 sequence reads: CASSPRFAADTQYF. As DNA, the CDR3 is TGTGCCAGCAGTCCACGGTTCGCAGCAGATACGCAGTATTTT.